The present entry profiles one TCR beta chain with its context. PCR primers comprised 60 Vbeta and 13 Jbeta primers. The protocol was immunoSEQ multiplex PCR, while the TCRdb copy is restricted to in-frame clones and leaves out a portion. The sample has under 150,000 clones, just under 85% seen once; the top ten hold approximately 2.8%. This CDR3 has 15 residues. The germline gives CDR1 SGHDN, CDR2 FVKESK. The V segment lost 0 bases and the J segment 3 bases; nucleotides outside the gene matches: 3. These data come from a study of cytomegalovirus exposure and HLA in healthy donors. The genes are TRBV14 and TRBJ1-2; 8 bases fit TRBD1. The sequenced sample consisted of PBMCs. The sequence was obtained from a boy between 2 and 15 years old in good health and CMV-seronegative. The CDR3 bases are TGTGCCAGCAGCCAAGAACGGACAGGGTACTATGGCTACACCTTC. Encoded protein: CASSQERTGYYGYTF.